This T cell receptor beta chain appears in the sequencing data of a study of graft-versus-host responses after intestinal transplantation. Overall study context: Anti-thymocyte globulin was used for induction in all recipients, who then took tacrolimus and steroids for roughly 3 years.

V lost 1 base and J 5 bases, leaving 6 bases between the germline ends. CDR1 and CDR2 (germline): SGHVS, FNYEAQ. This CDR3 contains 12 residues. Clones were sequenced by immunoSEQ multiplex PCR, and TCRdb holds only the in-frame ones, with some missing. The table records tens of thousands of clones, around 92% of them present only once. Turning to this clone: Its antigen is currently unknown.

The chain uses TRBV7-6 and TRBJ2-7; D gene uncertain. The sequenced sample was unstimulated CD8+ T cells sorted from spleen or lymph node cells, obtained before intestinal transplant. The receptor's source is a human donor who received an intestinal transplant. In DNA form, the CDR3 reads TGTGCCAGCAGCTTAGATTCTAACGAGCAGTACTTC. Its protein product is CASSLDSNEQYF.